The clone carrying this T cell receptor beta chain was seen more than once but under ten times. The antigen is unknown. At one end, the junction sequence differs from germline, possibly due to a read error. RNA transcripts provided the template for amplifying TCR beta CDR3 regions. RT-PCR in the first round used HTBI primers; a second-round multiplex PCR followed. One entry per CDR3 protein results from TCRdb running MiXCR on the multiplex PCR reads. The table lists around 1,000,000 distinct CDR3 sequences, roughly two fifths of them singletons. Included hyperthyroidism patients were aged 18 to 65 and newly diagnosed (under 2 months' duration). Germline CDR1 and CDR2: LNHDA and SQIVND (reference sequence). The CDR3 is 13 residues long. The sample is drawn from a study of Graves' ophthalmopathy and Graves' hyperthyroidism. Findings of the study overall: Most expanded clonotypes in thyroid above 0.001 frequency also showed up in blood. From stable hyperthyroidism, ophthalmopathy was separated by a 13-signature model with 85% to 90% sensitivity and around 79% specificity.

The chain uses TRBV19 and TRBJ1-1; maybe TRBD1 (5 bases). Sequencing was done on a sample of peripheral blood or thyroid tissue (not recorded which). The receptor was derived from an adult man with Graves' hyperthyroidism. The DNA for the CDR3 is TGTGCCAGTAGTCCGACAGATAACACTGAAGCTCTCTTT. Translating gives CASSPTDNTEALF.